The rows below give T cell receptor beta chains drawn from one sample of a study of blood T cell repertoires in COVID-19. Clones were read by immunoSEQ multiplex PCR, and TCRdb kept only the in-frame ones, dropping some. The table lists about 99,000 clones, just over 85% of them singletons, with approximately 13% in the top ten. Sequenced: peripheral blood. The receptors were gathered from a woman aged 60-75 years in a cohort sampled during active or convalescent COVID-19. Each CDR3 is given with its conserved first and last residue. Each record gives: V gene, clone size, D gene, J gene, CDR3 DNA, CDR3 protein. A D gene is named only where the DNA matches it firmly. The size field is filled for only some rows; it gives once, few, many or a size class.

V gene: TRBV12-3/TRBV12-4
clone size: .
D gene: TRBD2
J gene: TRBJ2-5
CDR3 DNA: TGTGCCAGCAGGCCGACTAGCAGCCAGACCCAGTACTTC
CDR3 protein: CASRPTSSQTQYF

V gene: TRBV7-7
clone size: .
D gene: .
J gene: TRBJ2-6
CDR3 DNA: TGTGCTAGCAGCTTAGATCCTCCAGGGACTGGGGCCAACGTCCTGACTTTC
CDR3 protein: CASSLDPPGTGANVLTF

V gene: TRBV20-1
clone size: once
D gene: TRBD2
J gene: TRBJ2-3
CDR3 DNA: TGCAGTGCTGGTGCGGGACTAGCGGGAGGCAGCGGCACAGATACGCAGTATTTT
CDR3 protein: CSAGAGLAGGSGTDTQYF

V gene: TRBV10-3
clone size: .
D gene: TRBD2
J gene: TRBJ2-2
CDR3 DNA: TGTGCCATCAGTTCGGGGGGGGCACTGAACACCGGGGAGCTGTTTTTT
CDR3 protein: CAISSGGALNTGELFF

V gene: TRBV24-1
clone size: once
D gene: TRBD2
J gene: TRBJ2-1
CDR3 DNA: TGTGCCACCAGTGATGCGGGACTAGCGGTCTACAATGAGCAGTTCTTC
CDR3 protein: CATSDAGLAVYNEQFF

V gene: TRBV20-1
clone size: .
D gene: .
J gene: TRBJ2-1
CDR3 DNA: TGCAGTGCTAGTTTCCAGCCTAGGCGTAATGAGCAGTTCTTC
CDR3 protein: CSASFQPRRNEQFF

V gene: TRBV25-1
clone size: .
D gene: TRBD1
J gene: TRBJ1-2
CDR3 DNA: TGTGCCAGCAGTGTAGACAGGGATGGCTACACCTTC
CDR3 protein: CASSVDRDGYTF

V gene: TRBV5-1
clone size: .
D gene: TRBD2
J gene: TRBJ2-1
CDR3 DNA: TGCGCCAGCAGCTTGGGGTTAGGGACTAGCGACAATGAGCAGTTCTTC
CDR3 protein: CASSLGLGTSDNEQFF

V gene: TRBV20-1
clone size: .
D gene: TRBD1
J gene: TRBJ1-1
CDR3 DNA: TGCAGCCCCCACAGGGGGGATGAAGCTTTCTTT
CDR3 protein: CSPHRGDEAFF

V gene: TRBV7-8
clone size: few
D gene: .
J gene: TRBJ1-2
CDR3 DNA: TGTGCCAGCAGCCCCTACTCGGGGGCTAACTATGGCTACACCTTC
CDR3 protein: CASSPYSGANYGYTF

V gene: TRBV3-1/TRBV3-2
clone size: .
D gene: .
J gene: TRBJ1-2
CDR3 DNA: TGTGCCAGCAGCCCCGACGGGGGGGGCTACACCTTC
CDR3 protein: CASSPDGGGYTF

V gene: TRBV7-9
clone size: once
D gene: TRBD1
J gene: TRBJ1-2
CDR3 DNA: TGTGCCAGCAGCCCTCCCGGGACAGGGAACTATGGCTACACCTTC
CDR3 protein: CASSPPGTGNYGYTF

V gene: TRBV5-5
clone size: few
D gene: .
J gene: TRBJ1-4
CDR3 DNA: TGTGCCAGCAGTAAGGGAGCCTTACATGAAAAACTGTTTTTT
CDR3 protein: CASSKGALHEKLFF

V gene: TRBV7-9
clone size: few
D gene: TRBD2
J gene: TRBJ2-1
CDR3 DNA: TGTGCCAAGGAAGCCGTAGCGGGAGGGCCCAATTATGATGAGCAGTTCTTC
CDR3 protein: CAKEAVAGGPNYDEQFF

V gene: TRBV28
clone size: .
D gene: .
J gene: TRBJ1-4
CDR3 DNA: TGTGCCAGCAGTGGGCGGGAAGAAAAACTGTTTTTT
CDR3 protein: CASSGREEKLFF

V gene: TRBV14
clone size: .
D gene: TRBD1
J gene: TRBJ2-7
CDR3 DNA: TGTGCCAGCAGCAGTCTGGGACAGGGCTACGAGCAGTACTTC
CDR3 protein: CASSSLGQGYEQYF

V gene: TRBV29-1
clone size: few
D gene: .
J gene: TRBJ2-5
CDR3 DNA: TGCAGCGTTGAGGCGGGGATAGTGGAAGAGACCCAGTACTTC
CDR3 protein: CSVEAGIVEETQYF

V gene: TRBV6-1
clone size: .
D gene: TRBD2
J gene: TRBJ2-5
CDR3 DNA: TGTGCCAGCAGTGAAGCGATCCGTGGGGGGCTAGCGGGCCCGATCTCCAAAGAGACCCAGTACTTC
CDR3 protein: CASSEAIRGGLAGPISKETQYF

V gene: TRBV5-1
clone size: .
D gene: .
J gene: TRBJ1-4
CDR3 DNA: TGCGCCAGCAGCTGGGGAAGGGGCACTAATGAAAAACTGTTTTTT
CDR3 protein: CASSWGRGTNEKLFF

V gene: TRBV29-1
clone size: once
D gene: .
J gene: TRBJ1-1
CDR3 DNA: TGCGGTGTAGGGGACACTGAAGCTTTCTTT
CDR3 protein: CGVGDTEAFF

V gene: TRBV28
clone size: .
D gene: TRBD1
J gene: TRBJ1-4
CDR3 DNA: TGTGCCAGCAGTTTACGACAGGGGTTAGGGGAAAAACTGTTTTTT
CDR3 protein: CASSLRQGLGEKLFF

V gene: TRBV7-8
clone size: .
D gene: TRBD2
J gene: TRBJ2-3
CDR3 DNA: TGTGCCAGCAGCACTGGGACTAGCGGGGCTACAGATACGCAGTATTTT
CDR3 protein: CASSTGTSGATDTQYF

V gene: TRBV7-2
clone size: .
D gene: .
J gene: TRBJ1-3
CDR3 DNA: TGTGCCAGCAGCTCCGCCGGGACTGGAAACACCATATATTTT
CDR3 protein: CASSSAGTGNTIYF

V gene: TRBV11-2
clone size: .
D gene: .
J gene: TRBJ1-1
CDR3 DNA: TGTGCCAGCAGCTTCCAAGGGGCAGGGACTGAAGCTTTCTTT
CDR3 protein: CASSFQGAGTEAFF

V gene: TRBV7-6
clone size: .
D gene: .
J gene: TRBJ1-4
CDR3 DNA: TGTGCCAGCAGCTTAGCGAAGCGGTTTTATAACGAAAAACTGTTTTTT
CDR3 protein: CASSLAKRFYNEKLFF

V gene: TRBV3-1/TRBV3-2
clone size: .
D gene: TRBD2
J gene: TRBJ2-2
CDR3 DNA: TGTGCCAGCAGCCAAGAGGGGAGCGGGAGGACACTCACCGGGGAGCTGTTTTTT
CDR3 protein: CASSQEGSGRTLTGELFF

V gene: TRBV9
clone size: .
D gene: TRBD1
J gene: TRBJ1-2
CDR3 DNA: TGTGCCAGCAGCCGTGGGGGTCAGGGGGCGGGCGGCTACACCTTC
CDR3 protein: CASSRGGQGAGGYTF

V gene: TRBV20-1
clone size: .
D gene: .
J gene: TRBJ1-5
CDR3 DNA: TGCAGTGCTAGTAGGGGCAATAGCAATCAGCCCCAGCATTTT
CDR3 protein: CSASRGNSNQPQHF

V gene: TRBV9
clone size: .
D gene: TRBD1
J gene: TRBJ2-1
CDR3 DNA: TGTGCCAGCAGCCCAGGGACAGGGACAGGCGACAATGAGCAGTTCTTC
CDR3 protein: CASSPGTGTGDNEQFF

V gene: TRBV11-2
clone size: .
D gene: .
J gene: TRBJ1-1
CDR3 DNA: TGTGCCAGCAGCTTCGACACGGTGGGGAACACTGAAGCTTTCTTT
CDR3 protein: CASSFDTVGNTEAFF

V gene: TRBV5-1
clone size: .
D gene: .
J gene: TRBJ2-1
CDR3 DNA: TGCGCCAGCAGCCCCCAGACGGGACTTTCCTACAATGAGCAGTTCTTC
CDR3 protein: CASSPQTGLSYNEQFF